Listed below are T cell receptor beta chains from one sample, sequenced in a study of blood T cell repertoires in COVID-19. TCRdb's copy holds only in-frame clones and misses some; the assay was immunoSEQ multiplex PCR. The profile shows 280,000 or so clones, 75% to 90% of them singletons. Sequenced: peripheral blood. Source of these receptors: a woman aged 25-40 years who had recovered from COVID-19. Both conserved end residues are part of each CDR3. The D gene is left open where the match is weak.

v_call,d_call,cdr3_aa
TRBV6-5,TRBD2,CASSYLISGGAYEQYF
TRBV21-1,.,CASSNRPTSAFTDTQYF
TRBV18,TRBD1,CASSLTSSGTGINEKLFF
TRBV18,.,CASSPQVESNSPLHF
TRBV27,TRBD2,CASSRLAGAYEQYF
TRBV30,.,CAWSVIGDTQYF
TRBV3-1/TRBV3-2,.,CASSRTGTPNEQFF
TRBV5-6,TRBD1,CASSFGQGGLFF
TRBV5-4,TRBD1,CASSAGQGNSPLHF
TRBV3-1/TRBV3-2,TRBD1,CASSPTGMDYTF
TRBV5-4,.,CASRKGVLETQYF
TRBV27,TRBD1,CASRTGLGYNSPLHF
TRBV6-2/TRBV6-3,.,CASSSGFRSSYEQYF
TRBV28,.,CASSLTSGNEQFF
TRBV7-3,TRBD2,CASSLFGTSGSGDTQYF
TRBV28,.,CASIGSTAVSGNTIYF
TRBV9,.,CASSVHSGSSYEQYF
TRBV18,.,CASSLDSEAFF
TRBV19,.,CASSVGSVGEKLFF
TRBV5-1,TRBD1,CASTYGTGSYEQYF
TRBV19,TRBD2,CASSPRGGPDTQYF
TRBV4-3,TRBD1,CASSQGQGSYEQYF
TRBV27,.,CASSLSRGSSYEQYF
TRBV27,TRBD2,CASSLFGPTSGGAHEQYF
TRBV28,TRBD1,CASRTGGQPQHF
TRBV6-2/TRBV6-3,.,CASSYSGTPYGYTF
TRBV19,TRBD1,CASSQEQGRKSYEQYF
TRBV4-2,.,CASSSVSSGNTIYF
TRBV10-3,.,CAITEGHRTDTQYF
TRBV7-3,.,CASSHGNSGITDTQYF
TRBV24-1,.,CATSDFAETDKETQYF
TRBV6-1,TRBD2,CASKASGGTGELFF
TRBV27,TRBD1,CASSDVTGGGFYGYTF
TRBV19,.,CASETLGGLGANVLTF
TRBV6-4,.,CASSDSIRGYGYTF
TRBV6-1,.,CASSDLGRGWGHQPQHF
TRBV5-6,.,CASQRGGFQETQYF